This record concerns one T cell receptor (beta chain) sequence. The data derive from a study of blood T cells in healthy people across ages. Healthy Caucasians from Russia aged about 6 to 90 served as donors. CDR3 length: 13 amino acids. J gave up 7 bases and V 6 bases, and 11 bases lay outside the gene matches. Germline-derived CDR1 and CDR2 are SQVTM and ANQGSEA. Combining a sample-barcoded 5' primer with a J-beta primer mix, a second PCR ran for about 7 to 12 cycles. TCRdb redid the calling of the 5' RACE reads with MiXCR, one entry per CDR3 protein. This sample has some 1.8 million distinct CDR3 sequences, with approximately 40% found just once.

The clonotype comes from a human donor in good health. The sample taken for sequencing was blood. The J gene is TRBJ1-1, the V gene TRBV29-1, with 7 bases that match TRBD1. This chain's CDR3 is CSVWLQGNGEAFF. CDR3 coding DNA: TGCAGCGTCTGGTTACAGGGGAACGGTGAAGCTTTCTTT.